A selection of T cell receptor beta chains follows, all from one sample in a study of OX40 agonist ivuxolimab in advanced cancers. Measured with immunoSEQ multiplex PCR; TCRdb has only the in-frame clones, and not every one. The sample gives about 60,000 clones, around four fifths of which show up once; over 2.5% is in the top ten. Sequenced material: CD4+ or CD8+ T cells sorted from blood, taken in a trial of the OX40 agonist ivuxolimab. These receptors originate from an adult with an advanced solid tumor such as melanoma, head and neck, liver or kidney cancer. Both conserved end residues are part of each CDR3. Fields, in order: V gene, J gene, clone size, D gene, CDR3 protein, CDR3 DNA. D genes are given only for firm matches. Only some rows state a clone size, as once, few, many or a class for expanded clones.

TRBV4-1,TRBJ1-2,-,-,CASSQGRYGVRANYGYTF,TGCGCCAGCAGCCAAGGAAGATATGGGGTGCGGGCGAACTATGGCTACACCTTC
TRBV11-3,TRBJ2-2,-,-,CASQTSANTGELFF,TGTGCCAGTCAGACATCCGCGAACACCGGGGAGCTGTTTTTT
TRBV21-1,TRBJ1-2,-,-,CASSSTGGREGYTF,TGTGCCAGCAGCAGCACAGGGGGCAGGGAGGGCTACACCTTC
TRBV5-1,TRBJ1-2,-,TRBD1,CASSWDRGSDGYTF,TGCGCCAGCAGCTGGGACAGGGGGTCGGATGGCTACACCTTC
TRBV7-2,TRBJ1-6,few,-,CASSLRSSGLTNSPLHF,TGTGCCAGCAGCTTAAGGTCCAGCGGGCTTACGAATTCACCCCTCCACTTT
TRBV7-3,TRBJ2-1,-,-,CASSPSPARAPKFEQFF,TGTGCCAGCAGTCCATCCCCGGCCAGGGCCCCCAAATTTGAGCAGTTCTTC
TRBV5-1,TRBJ2-3,-,TRBD2,CASSSGGTDTQYF,TGCGCCAGCAGCTCGGGGGGGACAGATACGCAGTATTTT
TRBV5-1,TRBJ2-2,-,-,CASSLPTDPNTGELFF,TGCGCCAGCAGCTTGCCGACGGACCCCAACACCGGGGAGCTGTTTTTT
TRBV19,TRBJ1-2,medium-sized,-,CASSPDFGLNYGYTF,TGTGCCAGTAGTCCGGACTTCGGCCTTAACTATGGCTACACCTTC
TRBV18,TRBJ2-3,once,TRBD2,CASSPFWAGDTDTQYF,TGTGCCAGCTCTCCCTTCTGGGCGGGGGACACAGATACGCAGTATTTT
TRBV4-3,TRBJ2-3,-,TRBD2,CASSQNGLDTDTQYF,TGCGCCAGCAGCCAAAATGGACTAGATACAGATACGCAGTATTTT
TRBV6-5,TRBJ1-6,few,TRBD1,CASSSWGGTGRSPLHF,TGTGCCAGCAGTTCATGGGGGGGGACAGGGCGTTCACCCCTCCACTTT
TRBV7-6,TRBJ1-1,few,-,CASSPHGGTEAFF,TGTGCCAGCAGCCCCCACGGGGGGACTGAAGCTTTCTTT
TRBV9,TRBJ1-4,-,-,CASSVVGRPDEKLFF,TGTGCCAGCAGCGTAGTGGGCCGCCCCGATGAAAAACTGTTTTTT
TRBV11-2,TRBJ1-2,-,-,CASSLVRGSNYGYTF,TGTGCCAGCAGCTTAGTCCGGGGCTCCAACTATGGCTACACCTTC
TRBV4-3,TRBJ1-2,-,TRBD1,CASSQDRGGGYTF,TGCGCCAGCAGCCAAGATAGAGGGGGCGGCTACACCTTC
TRBV30,TRBJ2-1,once,-,CAWSARGHEQFF,TGTGCCTGGAGTGCCAGGGGCCATGAGCAGTTCTTC
TRBV19,TRBJ2-2,-,TRBD1,CASSINRGGTGELFF,TGTGCCAGTAGTATAAACAGGGGCGGCACCGGGGAGCTGTTTTTT
TRBV7-3,TRBJ2-1,-,TRBD2,CASSLNGISGGTNNEQFF,TGTGCCAGCAGCTTAAATGGTATTAGCGGGGGCACAAACAATGAGCAGTTCTTC
TRBV4-1,TRBJ2-1,-,-,CASSSRGSAEGEQFF,TGCGCCAGCAGCTCTCGGGGTAGCGCCGAGGGTGAGCAGTTCTTC
TRBV6-5,TRBJ2-7,-,TRBD1,CASSLDRAHSYEQYF,TGTGCCAGCAGTCTCGACAGGGCCCACTCCTACGAGCAGTACTTC
TRBV19,TRBJ1-3,-,-,CASSIRSVGNTIYF,TGTGCCAGTAGTATTAGGTCAGTTGGAAACACCATATATTTT
TRBV7-2,TRBJ2-1,-,TRBD2,CASSSSGGVHNEQFF,TGTGCCAGCAGCAGTAGCGGGGGGGTTCACAATGAGCAGTTCTTC
TRBV7-7,TRBJ1-5,once,-,CASSLGSGQPQHF,TGTGCCAGCAGCTTAGGGTCGGGTCAGCCCCAGCATTTT
TRBV18,TRBJ2-2,-,TRBD2,CASSPRQGGTNTGELFF,TGTGCCAGCTCACCAAGGCAGGGAGGGACGAACACCGGGGAGCTGTTTTTT
TRBV4-1,TRBJ2-5,once,-,CASSPQQYQETQYF,TGCGCCAGCAGCCCACAGCAGTACCAAGAGACCCAGTACTTC
TRBV19,TRBJ2-1,-,-,CASSIGVRGNEQFF,TGTGCCAGTAGTATCGGGGTAAGGGGCAATGAGCAGTTCTTC
TRBV2,TRBJ1-2,-,-,CASSPRMVRGGYGYTF,TGTGCCAGCAGCCCCCGAATGGTCAGGGGCGGGTATGGCTACACCTTC
TRBV19,TRBJ1-5,once,-,CASSIVGINQPQHF,TGTGCCAGTAGTATCGTAGGGATCAATCAGCCCCAGCATTTT
TRBV7-9,TRBJ2-3,-,TRBD1,CASSPGQGSSDTQYF,TGTGCCAGCAGCCCTGGACAGGGGAGCTCGGATACGCAGTATTTT
TRBV21-1,TRBJ2-7,few,-,CASSPGSDTVYEQYF,TGTGCCAGCAGCCCGGGGTCTGACACCGTCTACGAGCAGTACTTC
TRBV5-4,TRBJ2-7,medium-sized,-,CASSLGDLGPYEQYF,TGTGCCAGCAGCTTGGGGGACTTAGGCCCCTACGAGCAGTACTTC
TRBV18,TRBJ1-2,few,-,CASSLDPGPYGYTF,TGTGCCAGCTCACTGGACCCCGGACCCTATGGCTACACCTTC
TRBV9,TRBJ1-3,-,-,CASSLDMRGNTIYF,TGTGCCAGCAGCTTGGATATGAGAGGAAACACCATATATTTT
TRBV6-5,TRBJ2-7,-,TRBD1,CASSYSTVQGLNF,TGTGCCAGCAGTTACTCGACGGTACAGGGGTTGAACTTC
TRBV5-1,TRBJ1-1,-,-,CASSLFPPGIEAFF,TGCGCCAGCAGCTTGTTCCCACCAGGCATTGAAGCTTTCTTT
TRBV19,TRBJ2-3,-,-,CASSISAEGTQYF,TGTGCCAGTAGTATCTCCGCGGAAGGAACGCAGTATTTT
TRBV29-1,TRBJ1-1,-,-,CSVGSSEGTEAFF,TGCAGCGTTGGCTCCTCTGAAGGCACTGAAGCTTTCTTT
TRBV27,TRBJ2-3,-,TRBD1,CASRVQGTDTQYF,TGTGCCAGCAGGGTACAGGGGACAGATACGCAGTATTTT
TRBV5-6,TRBJ2-5,-,-,CASSLVSQETQYF,TGTGCCAGCAGCTTGGTCAGCCAAGAGACCCAGTACTTC